The rows below give T cell receptor beta chains drawn from one sample of a study of OX40 agonist ivuxolimab in advanced cancers. Profiling relied on immunoSEQ multiplex PCR, and the TCRdb table lists in-frame clones only, not all of them. Of 50,000 to 65,000 clones listed, roughly 91% are singletons. The specimen was CD4+ or CD8+ T cells sorted from blood, collected in a trial of the OX40 agonist ivuxolimab. All receptors come from an adult with an advanced solid tumor such as melanoma, head and neck, liver or kidney cancer. Both conserved end residues are part of each CDR3. A D gene is named only where the DNA matches it firmly. The listing skips clone size in some rows; elsewhere it reads once, few, many or a size class.

TRBJ1-1	NA	TRBV30	NA	TGTGCCTGGACGGAGGGGGAATACACTGAAGCTTTCTTT	CAWTEGEYTEAFF
TRBJ1-6	few	TRBV30	TRBD1	TGTGCCTGGAGTATAGGACAGGGATCTTCACCCCTCCACTTT	CAWSIGQGSSPLHF
TRBJ1-1	NA	TRBV5-8	NA	TGTGCCAGCAGGCCAGGTTTATTGAACACTGAAGCTTTCTTT	CASRPGLLNTEAFF
TRBJ1-1	once	TRBV13	NA	TGTGCCAGCAGCTCTAAGGACCCAGGGTACGGAGGGTCGTGGACTGAAGCTTTCTTT	CASSSKDPGYGGSWTEAFF
TRBJ2-1	NA	TRBV5-6	TRBD2	TGTGCCAGCAGCCAGGAACTAGCGGGAGTGGGAGACTACAATGAGCAGTTCTTC	CASSQELAGVGDYNEQFF
TRBJ1-2	NA	TRBV6-6	TRBD1	TGTGCCAGCAGCCTCAGGGGGCACGACTATGGCTACACCTTC	CASSLRGHDYGYTF
TRBJ1-2	NA	TRBV7-2	NA	TGTGCCAGCAGCTTAAACAGGGCCTATGGCTACACCTTC	CASSLNRAYGYTF
TRBJ2-1	NA	TRBV27	TRBD2	TGTGCCAGCAGTCGGGGACTAGTCTACAATGAGCAGTTCTTC	CASSRGLVYNEQFF
TRBJ2-1	once	TRBV19	NA	TGTGCCAGTAGTGAACCGGGACGGCAGTACAATGAGCAGTTCTTC	CASSEPGRQYNEQFF
TRBJ1-1	NA	TRBV30	TRBD1	TGTGCCTGGAGTCCATGGACAGGAGTCTCATCGGAGGCTTTCTTT	CAWSPWTGVSSEAFF
TRBJ2-2	NA	TRBV5-1	NA	TGCGCCAGCAGCGCCATTATGAACACCGGGGAGCTGTTTTTT	CASSAIMNTGELFF
TRBJ2-1	NA	TRBV19	TRBD2	TGTGCCAGTAGTAGGGGACTAGCAAACAATGGGCAGTTCTTC	CASSRGLANNGQFF
TRBJ2-7	NA	TRBV4-2	TRBD2	TGTGCCAGCAGTCGAGGGGGACTAGCGGGAGGGACCTACGAGCAGTACTTC	CASSRGGLAGGTYEQYF
TRBJ1-2	NA	TRBV5-6	NA	TGTGCCAGCAGCTTGGCTAGCATTCGCGCTAACTATGGCTACACCTTC	CASSLASIRANYGYTF
TRBJ2-5	NA	TRBV5-4	TRBD2	TGTGCCAGCAGCTTGTCCCTAGCGGAAGAGACCCAGTACTTC	CASSLSLAEETQYF
TRBJ2-3	NA	TRBV19	NA	TGTGCCAGTAGTGCCGACGGGGATACGCAGTATTTT	CASSADGDTQYF
TRBJ1-2	NA	TRBV15	NA	TGTGCCACCAGCAGAGTACCTGTCATAATGACAGCCGACTATGGCTACACCTTC	CATSRVPVIMTADYGYTF
TRBJ2-3	NA	TRBV5-4	NA	TGTGCCAGCAGCTTGGAGGGCGCAGATACGCAGTATTTT	CASSLEGADTQYF
TRBJ1-6	NA	TRBV7-2	NA	TGTGCCAGCAGCTTAGAGGGGCAGACAGTATCACCCCTCCACTTT	CASSLEGQTVSPLHF
TRBJ2-3	NA	TRBV6-5	NA	TGTGCCAGCAGTTACGCATGGGCTCGCACAGATACGCAGTATTTT	CASSYAWARTDTQYF
TRBJ2-2	NA	TRBV18	NA	TGTGCCAGCTCACCCCGACAGAACACCGGGGAGCTGTTTTTT	CASSPRQNTGELFF
TRBJ2-2	NA	TRBV7-9	TRBD2	TGTGCCAGCAGTCAAATCGGACTAGCGGGAGGGCCGGGCACCGGGGAGCTGTTTTTT	CASSQIGLAGGPGTGELFF
TRBJ2-4	once	TRBV25-1	NA	TGTGCCAGCAGTGGCAGGTTTCGAGACATTCAGTACTTC	CASSGRFRDIQYF
TRBJ1-2	NA	TRBV5-8	TRBD1	TGTGCCAGCAGCTTGGGGACAGGGGGCGCTTTGTATGGCTACACCTTC	CASSLGTGGALYGYTF
TRBJ1-5	NA	TRBV10-2	NA	TGCGCCAGCAGTGCGACAGCCCTCAATCAGCCCCAGCATTTT	CASSATALNQPQHF